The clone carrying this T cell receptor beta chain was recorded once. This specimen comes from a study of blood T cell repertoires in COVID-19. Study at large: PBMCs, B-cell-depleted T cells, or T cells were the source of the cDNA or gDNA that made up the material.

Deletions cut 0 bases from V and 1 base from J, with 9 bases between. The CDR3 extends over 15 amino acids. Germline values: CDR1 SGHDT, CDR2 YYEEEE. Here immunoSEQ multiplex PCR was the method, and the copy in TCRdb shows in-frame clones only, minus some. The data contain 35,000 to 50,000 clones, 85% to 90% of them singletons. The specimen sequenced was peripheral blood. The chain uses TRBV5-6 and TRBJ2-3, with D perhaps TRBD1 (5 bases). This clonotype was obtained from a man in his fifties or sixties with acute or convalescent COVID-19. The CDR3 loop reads CASSLEGRGTDTQYF. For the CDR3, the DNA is TGTGCCAGCAGCTTGGAGGGCAGGGGCACAGATACGCAGTATTTT.